The 22 T cell receptor beta chains in this list originate from one sample, sequenced in a study of blood T cell repertoires in COVID-19. The table came from immunoSEQ multiplex PCR; TCRdb's copy has only in-frame clones and leaves some out. The data show 91,000 or so clones, with roughly 86% seen just once and 10% to 15% held by the top ten. The sequenced sample consisted of peripheral blood. These receptors were taken from a woman aged 55-69 years in a cohort sampled during active or convalescent COVID-19.

As DNA, the CDR3 is TGTGCCAGCAGCTTAAAAGCGGCCTACGAGCAGTACTTC. Amino acid sequence: CASSLKAAYEQYF. V and J are TRBV5-4 and TRBJ2-7; maybe TRBD2 (5 bases). V was clipped by 2 bases and J by 2 bases, with 8 bases between them. The CDR3 runs to 13 residues. Germline CDR1 SGHNT, CDR2 YYREEE (reference sequence).

This chain uses TRBV29-1 with TRBJ1-2; possible D gene TRBD1, 6 bases. Deletions cut 6 bases from V and 4 bases from J, with 21 bases between. Germline values: CDR1 SQVTM, CDR2 ANQGSEA. The CDR3 is made up of 15 amino acids. The CDR3 sequence: CSVAFDRPGAYGYTF. CDR3 nucleotides: TGCAGCGTCGCCTTCGACAGGCCCGGTGCCTATGGCTACACCTTC. The full variable domain, rest sourced from reference TRBV29-1 and TRBJ1-2, is SAVISQKPSRDICQRGTSLTIQCQVDSQVTMMFWYRQQPGQSLTLIATANQGSEATYESGFVIDKFPISRPNLTFSTLTVSNMSPEDSSIYLCSVAFDRPGAYGYTFGSGTRLTVV.

CDR3: CASSQDPGRGQGYTF. The CDR3 DNA is TGTGCCAGCAGCCAAGACCCCGGGAGGGGCCAAGGCTACACCTTC. The V and J genes are TRBV4-2 and TRBJ1-2, with D perhaps TRBD1 (5 bases). Trimming stripped 0 bases from V and 8 bases from J, with 16 bases between. Germline V gene data show CDR1 as LGHNA and CDR2 as YNFKEQ. This CDR3 is built from 15 residues.

This clone was picked up a small number of times. The chain combines TRBV3-1 (or the pseudogene TRBV3-2) with TRBJ1-2, with TRBD1 matching 7 bases. V lost 4 bases, J lost 2 bases, and 1 base stayed unmatched. This CDR3 has 13 residues. Per germline, CDR1 LGHDT and CDR2 YNNKEL (reference sequence). The CDR3 coding sequence is TGTGCCAGCAGCCCGGGACAGAACTATGGCTACACCTTC. As protein: CASSPGQNYGYTF.

The chain is built from TRBV6-6 and TRBJ2-7, with a possible D match to TRBD2 (5 bases). CDR3 length: 14 residues. The ends were cut back, 9 bases at V and 6 bases at J, with 21 bases in the middle. Germline V gene lookup returns CDR1 MNHNY and CDR2 SVGAGI (reference sequence). DNA of the CDR3: TGTGCCAGTAAGTTAAGGGCCGACGGGGTCGAGCAGTACTTC. This sequence encodes CASKLRADGVEQYF.

The chain recombines TRBV5-1 with TRBJ2-1; D perhaps matches TRBD1 (6 bases). V was pared by 0 bases and J by 7 bases, with 11 bases between. There are 14 residues in the CDR3. The germline gives CDR1 SGHRS, CDR2 YFSETQ. DNA for the CDR3: TGCGCCAGCAGCTTGGTACGGCAGGGGAATGAGCAGTTCTTC. This sequence encodes CASSLVRQGNEQFF.

The chain couples TRBV11-3 to TRBJ2-1; TRBD2 might be the D (6 bases). The CDR3 is 15 residues long. Germline V gene data show CDR1 as SGHNT and CDR2 as YENEEA. V was shortened by 1 base and J by 10 bases, with 17 bases between the two germline ends. The CDR3 loop reads CASSLGRGSLGEQFF. CDR3 coding DNA: TGTGCCAGCAGCTTAGGTCGGGGGAGCTTAGGGGAGCAGTTCTTC.

The chain recombines TRBV5-4 with TRBJ1-1, with TRBD1 identical over 8 bases. V trimming: 5 bases; J trimming: 3 bases; junction bases outside the gene matches: 3. Germline V gene lookup returns CDR1 SGHNT and CDR2 YYREEE (reference sequence). This CDR3 region has 13 residues. CDR3 sequence: CASSKQGDTEAFF. The DNA of the CDR3 is TGTGCCAGCAGTAAACAGGGGGACACTGAAGCTTTCTTT. The entire variable domain, with the rest obtained from reference TRBV5-4 and TRBJ1-1, is as follows: ETGVTQSPTHLIKTRGQQVTLRCSSQSGHNTVSWYQQALGQGPQFIFQYYREEENGRGNFPPRFSGLQFPNYSSELNVNALELDDSALYLCASSKQGDTEAFFGQGTRLTVV.

V is TRBV29-1 and J is TRBJ1-1; maybe TRBD1 (6 bases). The CDR3 consists of 12 residues. V lost 7 bases to trimming and J lost 1 base, with 10 bases between them. CDR1 SQVTM and CDR2 ANQGSEA come from the germline V gene. The CDR3 loop is CSGKTGNTEAFF. Here the CDR3 DNA reads TGCAGCGGAAAGACAGGGAACACTGAAGCTTTCTTT.

The V gene is TRBV5-1, the J gene TRBJ2-1; perhaps TRBD2 as D (6 bases). The CDR3 sequence is 15 residues long. Looked up from germline, CDR1 is SGHRS and CDR2 is YFSETQ. V lost 4 bases to trimming and J lost 7 bases, with 18 bases between them. The CDR3 DNA reads TGCGCCAGCAGCCTTCAGACTAGTCCGGGGAATGAGCAGTTCTTC. Amino acid sequence: CASSLQTSPGNEQFF.

V is TRBV15 and J is TRBJ2-7; 7 nucleotides agree with TRBD1. V was clipped by 0 bases and J by 6 bases; unmatched bases: 8. CDR1 and CDR2 (germline): LNHNV, YYDKDF (reference sequence). The CDR3 sequence is 15 residues long. As DNA, the CDR3 is TGTGCCACCAGCAGAGATCTACCGACAGGGACCGAGCAGTACTTC. Protein: CATSRDLPTGTEQYF.

CDR3 in DNA: TGTGCCAGCAGTGGGGGACTAGACCAGACCCAGTACTTC. Translated, it gives CASSGGLDQTQYF. This sequence joins TRBV27 and TRBJ2-5; TRBD2 matches 8 bases. Germline V CDR1 and CDR2: MNHEY, SMNVEV (reference sequence). The CDR3 is 13 amino acids. V was clipped by 5 bases and J by 6 bases; unmatched bases: 5.

The V and J genes are TRBV10-3 and TRBJ1-1; D might be TRBD1 (6 bases). V was clipped by 9 bases and J by 1 base, with 9 bases between them. The CDR3 length is 12 residues. The germline gives CDR1 ENHRY, CDR2 SYGVKD. CDR3 protein: CAIQQGNTEAFF. The CDR3 nucleotides read TGTGCCATTCAACAGGGGAACACTGAAGCTTTCTTT.

The chain recombines TRBV7-9 with TRBJ1-4; D perhaps matches TRBD1 (6 bases). V lost 1 base, J lost 11 bases, and 14 bases lay in between. The V gene's germline CDR1 is SEHNR and CDR2 FQNEAQ (reference sequence). The CDR3 length is 14 residues. The CDR3 is CASSLGDTLGKLFF. Here the CDR3 DNA reads TGTGCCAGCAGCTTAGGGGACACCCTGGGGAAACTGTTTTTT.

The V call is TRBV9, the J call TRBJ1-4, with TRBD1 identical over 8 bases. The V gene end was trimmed by 0 bases and the J gene end by 10 bases; junction bases not matched to a gene: 8. This CDR3 comprises 15 residues. Germline CDR1 and CDR2: SGDLS and YYNGEE. CDR3 sequence: CASSVGGQEVGKLFF. The DNA for the CDR3 is TGTGCCAGCAGCGTAGGGGGACAGGAGGTTGGAAAACTGTTTTTT.

The CDR3 spells CASRTGQGLRNEQFF. CDR3 DNA sequence: TGCGCCAGCAGGACGGGACAGGGTTTGAGAAATGAGCAGTTCTTC. The chain recombines TRBV5-1 with TRBJ2-1; 9 bases map to TRBD1. J was trimmed by 7 bases and V by 5 bases; bases with no gene match: 10. Germline CDR1 and CDR2: SGHRS and YFSETQ. This CDR3 has 15 residues.

The chain combines TRBV15 with TRBJ2-7; TRBD1 matches at 9 bases. J was trimmed by 9 bases and V by 4 bases; bases with no gene match: 13. CDR1 is LNHNV and CDR2 is YYDKDF in the germline V gene (reference sequence). The CDR3 spans 15 residues. CDR3 residues: CATSTEDRGLEGQYF. DNA of the CDR3: TGTGCCACCAGCACAGAGGACAGGGGATTAGAGGGGCAGTACTTC.

The gene calls are TRBV24-1 and TRBJ2-3; 7 bases fit TRBD2. The CDR3 covers 16 residues. Germline V gives CDR1 KGHDR, CDR2 SFDVKD. Unmatched junction bases numbered 9, after V lost 4 bases and J lost 3 bases. CDR3 bases: TGTGCCACCAGTGACCCTAGCGGCCGGAGTACAGATACGCAGTATTTT. It is translated as CATSDPSGRSTDTQYF.

Only a few counts were recorded for this clone. The chain joins TRBV5-1 to TRBJ1-1; no clear D. Germline V lookup: CDR1 SGHRS, CDR2 YFSETQ. This CDR3 has 14 amino acids. V gave up 2 bases and J gave up 1 base, with 9 bases separating them. Here the CDR3 reads CASSFPRQNTEAFF. The CDR3, as DNA: TGCGCCAGCAGCTTTCCTCGACAGAACACTGAAGCTTTCTTT.

This sequence joins TRBV5-6 and TRBJ2-3; D uncertain. The V and J ends lost 2 bases and 3 bases respectively, with 7 bases between them. CDR3 size: 13 residues. Germline-derived CDR1 and CDR2 are SGHDT and YYEEEE. The CDR3 region is CASSFRSTDTQYF. The CDR3 coding sequence is TGTGCCAGCAGCTTTAGATCAACAGATACGCAGTATTTT.

V is TRBV4-1 and J is TRBJ2-6, with TRBD2 as a possible D gene (5 bases). Germline V CDR1 and CDR2: MGHRA, YSYEKL. Trimming took off 8 bases at V and 1 base at J, with 6 bases between the two ends. CDR3 length: 13 amino acids. CDR3 nucleotide sequence: TGCGCCAGCCGGAGGTCTGGGGCCAACGTCCTGACTTTC. This encodes CASRRSGANVLTF.

This chain connects TRBV9 to TRBJ2-5, with D possibly being TRBD2 (6 bases). This CDR3 is 14 amino acids long. Trimming took 2 bases from V and 5 from J, leaving 13 bases between them. Germline lookup yields CDR1 SGDLS and CDR2 YYNGEE. CDR3 in DNA: TGTGCCAGCAGCGTGGGGGGTTCCGGGGAGACCCAGTACTTC. It codes for CASSVGGSGETQYF.